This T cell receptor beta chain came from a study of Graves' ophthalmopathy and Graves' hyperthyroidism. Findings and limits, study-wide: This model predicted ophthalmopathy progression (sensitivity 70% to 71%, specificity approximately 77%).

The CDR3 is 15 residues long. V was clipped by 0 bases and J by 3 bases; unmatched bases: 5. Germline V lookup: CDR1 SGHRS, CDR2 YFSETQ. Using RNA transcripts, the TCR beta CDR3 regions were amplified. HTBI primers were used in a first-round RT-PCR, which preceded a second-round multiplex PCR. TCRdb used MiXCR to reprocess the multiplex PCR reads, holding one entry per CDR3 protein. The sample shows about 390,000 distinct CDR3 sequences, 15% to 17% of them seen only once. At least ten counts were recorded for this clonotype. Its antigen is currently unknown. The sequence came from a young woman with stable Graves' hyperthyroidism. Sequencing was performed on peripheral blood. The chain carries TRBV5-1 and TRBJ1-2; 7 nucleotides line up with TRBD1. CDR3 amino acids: CASSLGGTDHYGYTF. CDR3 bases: TGCGCCAGCAGCTTGGGTGGGACAGACCACTATGGCTACACCTTC.